Following are 5 T cell receptor beta chains from one sample sequenced in a study of T cells after yellow fever vaccination. TCRdb re-called the 5' RACE reads through MiXCR, storing one row per CDR3 protein. The table shows some 300,000 distinct CDR3 sequences, with less than 9.5% occurring only once. This sample comprised CD4+ T cells sorted from PBMCs, obtained 5 days after the yellow fever booster vaccination. The receptors were sampled from a young man who received the YFV17D yellow fever vaccine.

This chain connects TRBV5-1 to TRBJ2-3; the D gene is possibly TRBD1 (6 bases). This CDR3 spans 15 amino acids. Germline assignment: CDR1 SGHRS and CDR2 YFSETQ. V dropped 0 bases and J dropped 1 base, with 9 bases sitting between them. The CDR3 is CASSLVGGGTDTQYF. In nucleotides, the CDR3 is TGCGCCAGCAGCTTGGTTGGGGGCGGCACAGATACGCAGTATTTT. The complete variable domain, with remaining parts taken from reference TRBV5-1 and TRBJ2-3, reads KAGVTQTPRYLIKTRGQQVTLSCSPISGHRSVSWYQQTPGQGLQFLFEYFSETQRNKGNFPGRFSGRQFSNSRSEMNVSTLELGDSALYLCASSLVGGGTDTQYFGPGTRLTVL.

This clonotype has just a few counts. The chain uses TRBV7-9 and TRBJ2-1; 8 bases line up with TRBD1. V gave up 3 bases and J gave up 1 base; unmatched junction bases: 2. This CDR3 region has 15 residues. CDR1 SEHNR and CDR2 FQNEAQ come from the germline V gene (reference sequence). CDR3 in amino acids: CASSFRDRSYNEQFF. DNA for the CDR3: TGTGCCAGCAGCTTCCGGGACAGGTCCTACAATGAGCAGTTCTTC.

V is TRBV6-2 or TRBV6-3 and J is TRBJ2-7; D possibly corresponds to TRBD2 (6 bases). The CDR3 is 13 amino acids. Germline loops: CDR1 MNHEY, CDR2 SVGEGT. Trimming shortened V by 4 bases and J by 6 bases, and 13 bases separated the two germline ends. In DNA form, the CDR3 reads TGTGCCAGCAGTTGGGGACTGAGACGCGAGCAGTACTTC. This translates into CASSWGLRREQYF.

This clonotype was picked up a small number of times. The chain is built from TRBV20-1 and TRBJ2-5; TRBD2 agrees at 8 bases. Germline trimming cut 6 bases from V and 1 base from J; bases unmatched to any gene: 10. Germline CDR1 is DFQATT and CDR2 is SNEGSKA (reference sequence). The CDR3 length is 15 residues. The chain's CDR3 is CSAPPAGGVQETQYF. CDR3 DNA: TGCAGTGCCCCCCCCGCGGGGGGTGTCCAAGAGACCCAGTACTTC.

This clonotype was counted many times. The chain couples TRBV7-9 to TRBJ2-7; D not resolved. This CDR3 has 13 amino acids. Germline V lookup: CDR1 SEHNR, CDR2 FQNEAQ (reference sequence). The germline V and J ends were trimmed by 5 bases and 6 bases, with 14 bases remaining between them. CDR3 region: CASSATSGREQYF. CDR3 bases: TGTGCCAGCAGCGCCACATCAGGACGCGAGCAGTACTTC.